The 3 T cell receptor beta chains in this list originate from one sample, sequenced in a study of T cells in Graves' hyperthyroidism and ophthalmopathy. Amplified TCR beta CDR3 regions came from RNA transcripts. The HTBI primer set served for first-round RT-PCR of the TCR CDR3. In TCRdb, the multiplex PCR reads were re-called with MiXCR into one record per CDR3 protein. Seen here are 500,000 to 800,000 distinct CDR3 sequences, roughly 15% observed once, and the top ten hold about 12%. Material: blood. Every receptor here comes from a woman in her 50s with Graves' ophthalmopathy.

This clonotype was observed at least ten times. The chain is built from TRBV28 and TRBJ2-7; 9 bases agree with TRBD2. Germline CDR1 MDHEN, CDR2 SYDVKM. After removal of 4 bases from V and 0 bases from J, the junction contained 4 bases not matched to a gene. The CDR3 covers 15 residues. CDR3 region: CASSSGLAISYEQYF. In nucleotides, the CDR3 is TGTGCCAGCAGTTCGGGACTAGCTATCTCCTACGAGCAGTACTTC.

This clonotype was counted a few times. The V gene is TRBV6-1, the J gene TRBJ2-1, with TRBD2 as a possible D gene (6 bases). Trimming removed 7 bases at V and 3 bases at J, with 16 bases between. The length of the CDR3 is 15 residues. The germline V gene has CDR1 MNHNS and CDR2 SASEGT. The CDR3: CASIEVGGSYNEQFF. The DNA of the CDR3 is TGTGCCAGCATCGAGGTGGGGGGTAGCTACAATGAGCAGTTCTTC.

This clonotype has only a few counts. The chain links TRBV7-3 to TRBJ2-2; D remains ambiguous. This CDR3 region has 15 residues. V was clipped by 5 bases and J by 0 bases, with 10 bases between them. Germline CDR1 is SGHTA and CDR2 is FQGTGA. This CDR3 is CASSLQAANTGELFF. CDR3 DNA sequence: TGTGCCAGCAGCCTCCAGGCGGCGAACACCGGGGAGCTGTTTTTT.